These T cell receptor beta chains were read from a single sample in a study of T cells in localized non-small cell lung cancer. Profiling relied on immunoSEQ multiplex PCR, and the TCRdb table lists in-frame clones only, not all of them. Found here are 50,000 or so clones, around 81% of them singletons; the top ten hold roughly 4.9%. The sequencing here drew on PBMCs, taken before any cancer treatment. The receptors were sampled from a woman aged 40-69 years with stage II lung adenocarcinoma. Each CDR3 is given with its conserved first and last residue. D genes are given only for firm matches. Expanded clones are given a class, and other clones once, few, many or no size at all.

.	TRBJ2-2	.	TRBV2	CASIGGRSGELFF	TGTGCCAGCATAGGTGGACGGTCCGGGGAGCTGTTTTTT
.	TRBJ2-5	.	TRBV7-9	CASSSPGPEKETQYF	TGTGCCAGCAGCTCACCGGGACCGGAGAAAGAGACCCAGTACTTC
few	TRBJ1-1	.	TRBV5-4	CASSLGIIVMNTEAFF	TGTGCCAGCAGCTTGGGCATTATAGTTATGAACACTGAAGCTTTCTTT
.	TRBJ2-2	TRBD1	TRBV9	CASSVPRQQGDRTGELFF	TGTGCCAGCAGCGTGCCTAGGCAACAGGGGGACAGAACCGGGGAGCTGTTTTTT
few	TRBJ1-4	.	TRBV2	CASRGVDSVKLFF	TGTGCCAGCAGAGGGGTAGACAGCGTAAAACTGTTTTTT
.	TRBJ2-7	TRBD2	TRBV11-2	CASSLDGLAGTF	TGTGCCAGCAGCTTAGATGGGCTAGCGGGGACCTTC
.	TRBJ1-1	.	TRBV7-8	CASSLLLRSTEAFF	TGTGCCAGCAGCTTACTACTCAGGAGCACTGAAGCTTTCTTT
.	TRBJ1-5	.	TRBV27	CASSFRYSNQPQHF	TGTGCCAGCAGTTTCAGATATAGCAATCAGCCCCAGCATTTT
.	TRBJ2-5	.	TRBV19	CASRGRQETQYF	TGTGCCAGTAGAGGGAGGCAAGAGACCCAGTACTTC
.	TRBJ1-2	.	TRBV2	CASSESSWEHYGYTF	TGTGCCAGCAGTGAGTCGAGTTGGGAACACTATGGCTACACCTTC
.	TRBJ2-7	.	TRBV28	CASSPPPPVLYEQYF	TGTGCCAGCAGCCCACCCCCCCCAGTCCTATACGAGCAGTACTTC
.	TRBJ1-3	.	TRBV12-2	CASRLVSGNTIYF	TGTGCAAGTCGCTTAGTCTCTGGAAACACCATATATTTT
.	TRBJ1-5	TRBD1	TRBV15	CATSSPTGVSNQPQHF	TGTGCCACCAGCAGCCCGACAGGGGTAAGCAATCAGCCCCAGCATTTT
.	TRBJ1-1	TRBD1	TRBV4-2	CASSQGTGDTEAFF	TGTGCCAGCAGCCAAGGGACAGGGGACACTGAAGCTTTCTTT
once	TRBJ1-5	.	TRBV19	CASTPTPGIQPQHF	TGTGCCAGTACCCCAACCCCGGGCATTCAGCCCCAGCATTTT
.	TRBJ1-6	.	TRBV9	CASSTLGGGGSPLHF	TGTGCCAGCAGCACTCTTGGAGGAGGGGGTTCACCCCTCCACTTT
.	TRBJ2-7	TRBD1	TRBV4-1	CASSQVGTGIHEQYF	TGCGCCAGCAGCCAAGTTGGGACAGGGATCCACGAGCAGTACTTC
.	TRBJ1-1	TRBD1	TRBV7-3	CASSLSRGLGADTEAFF	TGTGCCAGCAGCTTAAGCAGGGGGCTAGGAGCGGACACTGAAGCTTTCTTT
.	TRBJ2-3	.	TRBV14	CASSQGDTQYF	TGTGCCAGCAGCCAAGGGGATACGCAGTATTTT
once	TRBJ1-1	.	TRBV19	CASSILMGTEAFF	TGTGCCAGTAGTATCCTCATGGGCACTGAAGCTTTCTTT
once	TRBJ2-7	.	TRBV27	CASSWAGDSSYEQYF	TGTGCCAGCAGTTGGGCGGGGGACAGCTCCTACGAGCAGTACTTC
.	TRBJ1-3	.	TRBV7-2	CASSLETGNTIYF	TGTGCCAGCAGCTTAGAGACTGGAAACACCATATATTTT
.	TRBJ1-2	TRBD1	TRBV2	CASSRDRGRYGYTF	TGTGCCAGCAGCCGGGACAGGGGAAGGTATGGCTACACCTTC
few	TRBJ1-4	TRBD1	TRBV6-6	CASSYGDRGHEKLFF	TGTGCCAGCAGTTACGGGGACAGGGGGCATGAAAAACTGTTTTTT
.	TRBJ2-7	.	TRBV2	CASSFIGEQYF	TGTGCCAGCAGCTTTATCGGCGAGCAGTACTTC
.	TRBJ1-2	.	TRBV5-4	CASSLVERPYGYTF	TGTGCCAGCAGCTTGGTGGAGAGGCCCTATGGCTACACCTTC
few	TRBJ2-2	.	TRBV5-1	CASSLVQGPGELFF	TGCGCCAGCAGCTTGGTACAGGGACCCGGGGAGCTGTTTTTT
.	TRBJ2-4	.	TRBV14	CASSQAVGAKNIQYF	TGTGCCAGCAGCCAAGCGGTCGGAGCCAAAAACATTCAGTACTTC
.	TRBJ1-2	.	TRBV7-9	CASSLHSVQGRHGYTF	TGTGCCAGCAGCTTACACTCGGTGCAGGGTCGGCATGGCTACACCTTC
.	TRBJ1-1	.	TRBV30	CAWSALGGRNTEAFF	TGTGCCTGGAGCGCTCTTGGGGGGAGAAACACTGAAGCTTTCTTT
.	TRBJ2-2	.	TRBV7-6	CASSLGPGARDRPNTGELFF	TGTGCCAGCAGCTTAGGACCAGGGGCCAGAGACAGACCGAACACCGGGGAGCTGTTTTTT
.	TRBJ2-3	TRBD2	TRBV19	CASRQAGSGGLTDTQYF	TGTGCCAGTAGACAAGCCGGCAGCGGGGGGCTCACAGATACGCAGTATTTT
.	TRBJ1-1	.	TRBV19	CASRRDTEAFF	TGTGCCAGTAGACGGGACACTGAAGCTTTCTTT
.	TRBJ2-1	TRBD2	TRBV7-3	CASSSSGTSGSDEQFF	TGTGCCAGCAGCTCTTCCGGGACTAGCGGGTCCGATGAGCAGTTCTTC
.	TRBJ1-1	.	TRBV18	CASSPPSTSEAFF	TGTGCCAGCTCACCACCTAGTACTTCTGAAGCTTTCTTT
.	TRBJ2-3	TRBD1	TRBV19	CASSPNPPGGVADTQYF	TGTGCCAGTAGCCCTAACCCCCCAGGGGGTGTTGCAGATACGCAGTATTTT
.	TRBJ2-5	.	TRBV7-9	CASSQHQETQYF	TGTGCCAGCAGCCAGCACCAAGAGACCCAGTACTTC
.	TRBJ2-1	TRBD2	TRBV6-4	CASSANPAGGIYNEQFF	TGTGCCAGCAGTGCCAACCCAGCGGGGGGGATATACAATGAGCAGTTCTTC
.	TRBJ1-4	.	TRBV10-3	CAISEWNGGEGEKLFF	TGTGCCATCAGTGAGTGGAACGGGGGCGAGGGTGAAAAACTGTTTTTT
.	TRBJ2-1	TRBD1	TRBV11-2	CASSTRQGQSYNEQFF	TGTGCCAGCAGCACCCGACAGGGGCAAAGCTACAATGAGCAGTTCTTC
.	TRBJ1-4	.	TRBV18	CASSPLERSTNEKLFF	TGTGCCAGCTCACCTTTGGAGCGATCAACTAATGAAAAACTGTTTTTT
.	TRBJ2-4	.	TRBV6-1	CASSAGQKYF	TGTGCCAGCAGTGCTGGACAGAAGTACTTC
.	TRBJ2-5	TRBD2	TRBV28	CASSSGTRGGLETQYF	TGTGCCAGCAGTTCCGGGACTCGCGGGGGGTTAGAGACCCAGTACTTC
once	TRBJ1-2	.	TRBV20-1	CSALLWDGYTF	TGCAGTGCCCTTCTTTGGGATGGCTACACCTTC
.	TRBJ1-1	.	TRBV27	CASSLGQTNTEAFF	TGTGCCAGCAGTTTAGGGCAGACGAACACTGAAGCTTTCTTT
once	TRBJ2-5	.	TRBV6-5	CASSRTEETQYF	TGTGCCAGCAGCCGGACAGAAGAGACCCAGTACTTC
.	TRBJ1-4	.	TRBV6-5	CASTTGTHEKLFF	TGTGCCAGCACTACCGGGACACATGAAAAACTGTTTTTT
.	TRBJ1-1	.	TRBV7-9	CASSLERGGQSEAFF	TGTGCCAGCAGCTTAGAAAGGGGGGGCCAATCTGAAGCTTTCTTT
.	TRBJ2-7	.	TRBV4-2	CASSPPGGMRPHEQYF	TGTGCCAGCAGCCCCCCTGGTGGGATGAGACCCCACGAGCAGTACTTC
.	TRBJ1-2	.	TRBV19	CASSIREANYGYTF	TGTGCCAGTAGTATAAGGGAAGCTAACTATGGCTACACCTTC
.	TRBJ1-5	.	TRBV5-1	CASSLGGGNQPQHF	TGCGCCAGCAGCTTGGGGGGGGGCAATCAGCCCCAGCATTTT
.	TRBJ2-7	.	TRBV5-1	CASSFEYEQYF	TGCGCCAGCAGCTTCGAATACGAGCAGTACTTC
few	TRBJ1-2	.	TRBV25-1	CASRGDYYGYTF	TGTGCCAGCAGAGGGGACTACTATGGCTACACCTTC